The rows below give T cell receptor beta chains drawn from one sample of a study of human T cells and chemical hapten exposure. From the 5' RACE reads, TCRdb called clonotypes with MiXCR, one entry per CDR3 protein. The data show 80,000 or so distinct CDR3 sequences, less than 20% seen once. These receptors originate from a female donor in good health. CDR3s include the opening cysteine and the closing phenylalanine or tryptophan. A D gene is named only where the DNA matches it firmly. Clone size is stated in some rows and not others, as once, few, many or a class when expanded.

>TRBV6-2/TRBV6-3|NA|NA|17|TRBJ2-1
CASSNSGSVRPSNEQFF
TGTGCCAGCAGTAACTCCGGCAGCGTGAGGCCTAGCAATGAGCAGTTCTTC
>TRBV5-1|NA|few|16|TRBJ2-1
CASSLALSSSYNEQFF
TGCGCCAGCAGCTTGGCGCTCTCAAGCTCCTACAATGAGCAGTTCTTC
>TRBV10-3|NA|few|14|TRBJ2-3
CAISGKGSTDTQYF
TGTGCCATCAGTGGGAAGGGCAGCACAGATACGCAGTATTTT
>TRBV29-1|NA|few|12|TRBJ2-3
CSVDPGTDTQYF
TGCAGCGTTGACCCAGGGACAGATACGCAGTATTTT
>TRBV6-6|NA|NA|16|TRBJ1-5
CASSYSMGGYGQPQHF
TGTGCCAGCAGTTACTCGATGGGAGGGTATGGGCAGCCCCAGCATTTT
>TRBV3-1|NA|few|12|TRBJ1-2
CASSQDELDYTF
TGTGCCAGCAGCCAAGATGAACTGGACTACACCTTC
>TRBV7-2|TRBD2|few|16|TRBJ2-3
CASSTDLAGGTDTQYF
TGTGCCAGCAGCACTGACCTAGCGGGAGGGACAGATACGCAGTATTTT
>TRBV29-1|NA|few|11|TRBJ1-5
CSVEVGGHQHF
TGCAGCGTTGAAGTTGGGGGGCACCAGCATTTT
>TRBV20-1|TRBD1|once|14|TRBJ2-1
CSVADRGRSNEQFF
TGCAGTGTCGCAGACAGGGGTAGGAGCAATGAGCAGTTCTTC
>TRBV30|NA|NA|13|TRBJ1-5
CAWSVQSNQPQHF
TGTGCCTGGAGTGTCCAGTCTAATCAGCCCCAGCATTTT
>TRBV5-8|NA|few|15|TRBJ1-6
CASSLRSSYNSPLHF
TGTGCCAGCAGCTTGAGGAGCTCCTATAATTCACCCCTCCACTTT
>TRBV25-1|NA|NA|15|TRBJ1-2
CASSLSGAANYGYTF
TGTGCCAGCAGTTTATCTGGGGCGGCTAACTATGGCTACACCTTC
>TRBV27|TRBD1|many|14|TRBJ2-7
CASSRDRNSYEQYF
TGTGCCAGCAGTAGGGACAGGAACTCCTACGAGCAGTACTTC
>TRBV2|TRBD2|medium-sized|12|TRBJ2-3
CAGGLGADTQYF
TGTGCCGGAGGACTAGGGGCAGATACGCAGTATTTT
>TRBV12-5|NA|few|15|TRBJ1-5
CASGFGGGSNQPQHF
TGTGCTAGTGGTTTTGGTGGGGGAAGCAATCAGCCCCAGCATTTT
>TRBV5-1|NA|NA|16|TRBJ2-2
CASSLTQQGNTGELFF
TGCGCCAGCAGCCTAACGCAACAGGGAAACACCGGGGAGCTGTTTTTT
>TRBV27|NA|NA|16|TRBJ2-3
CASSPGTPSYTDTQYF
TGTGCCAGCAGTCCAGGGACACCAAGTTACACAGATACGCAGTATTTT
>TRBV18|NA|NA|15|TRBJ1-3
CASSPSGDSGNTIYF
TGTGCCAGCTCACCATCAGGGGACTCTGGAAACACCATATATTTT
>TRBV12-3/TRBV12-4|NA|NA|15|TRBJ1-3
CASSLGFSSGNTIYF
TGTGCCAGCAGTTTAGGGTTTTCCTCTGGAAACACCATATATTTT
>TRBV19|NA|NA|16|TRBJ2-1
CASSGRRTGSYNEQFF
TGTGCCAGTAGTGGTAGACGGACGGGGTCCTACAATGAGCAGTTCTTC
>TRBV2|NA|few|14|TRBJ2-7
CASTKSNLPYEQYF
TGTGCCAGCACTAAATCCAATTTACCCTACGAGCAGTACTTC
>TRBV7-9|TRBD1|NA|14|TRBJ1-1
CASSAQGARTEAFF
TGTGCCAGCAGCGCACAGGGGGCGCGCACTGAAGCTTTCTTT
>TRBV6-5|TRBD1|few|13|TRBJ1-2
CASSSTGDYGYTF
TGTGCCAGCAGTTCTACAGGGGACTATGGCTACACCTTC
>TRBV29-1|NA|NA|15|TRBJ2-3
CSVKYDGGRTDTQYF
TGCAGCGTTAAATATGACGGGGGGCGCACAGATACGCAGTATTTT
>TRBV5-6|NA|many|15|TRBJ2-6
CASSLGVSGANVLTF
TGTGCCAGCAGCTTAGGGGTATCCGGGGCCAACGTCCTGACTTTC
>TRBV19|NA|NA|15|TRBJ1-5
CASSISQTINQPQHF
TGTGCCAGTAGTATATCACAGACAATCAATCAGCCCCAGCATTTT
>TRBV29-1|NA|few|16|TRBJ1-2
CSVDPALQETSYGYTF
TGCAGCGTTGACCCGGCCCTACAGGAGACGAGCTATGGCTACACCTTC
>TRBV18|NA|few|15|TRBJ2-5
CASSLVGGVQETQYF
TGTGCCAGCTCACTCGTCGGGGGTGTACAAGAGACCCAGTACTTC
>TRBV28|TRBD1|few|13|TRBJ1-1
CASLGGTGSDAFF
TGTGCCAGCTTGGGGGGGACAGGGTCTGATGCTTTCTTT
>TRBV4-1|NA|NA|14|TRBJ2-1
CASSLAGAYNEQFF
TGCGCCAGCAGCCTGGCAGGGGCCTACAATGAGCAGTTCTTC
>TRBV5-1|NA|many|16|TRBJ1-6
CASSLGTAKYNSPLHF
TGCGCCAGCAGCTTGGGGACTGCGAAATATAATTCACCCCTCCACTTT
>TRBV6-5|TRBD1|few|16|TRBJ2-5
CASSYSITGGQETQYF
TGTGCCAGCAGTTACTCTATAACAGGGGGCCAAGAGACCCAGTACTTC
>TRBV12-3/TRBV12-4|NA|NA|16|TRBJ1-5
CASSLEAQGGNQPQHF
TGTGCCAGCAGCCTTGAGGCCCAAGGAGGCAATCAGCCCCAGCATTTT
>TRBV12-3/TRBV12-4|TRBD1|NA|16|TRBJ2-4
CASSFGKGAPVNIQYF
TGTGCCAGCAGTTTTGGGAAGGGGGCCCCCGTGAACATTCAGTACTTC
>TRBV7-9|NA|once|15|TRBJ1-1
CASSSEGGRINEAFF
TGTGCCAGCAGCTCCGAGGGGGGGCGCATCAATGAAGCTTTCTTT
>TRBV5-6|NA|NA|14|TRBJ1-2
CASSPLQGAYGYTF
TGTGCCAGCAGCCCACTACAGGGCGCCTATGGCTACACCTTC
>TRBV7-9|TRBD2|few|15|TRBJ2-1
CASSLMGGGYNEQFF
TGTGCCAGCAGCTTAATGGGCGGGGGTTACAATGAGCAGTTCTTC
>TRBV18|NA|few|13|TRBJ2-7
CASSSGADYEQYF
TGTGCCAGCTCATCCGGGGCGGACTACGAGCAGTACTTC
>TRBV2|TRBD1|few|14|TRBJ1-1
CASSAGGKSTEAFF
TGTGCCAGCAGTGCAGGGGGCAAGAGCACTGAAGCTTTCTTT
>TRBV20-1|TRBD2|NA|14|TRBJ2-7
CSARGTSGIYEQYF
TGCAGTGCTAGAGGGACTAGCGGGATATACGAGCAGTACTTC
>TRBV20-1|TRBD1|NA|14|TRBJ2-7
CSARDRTGVHEQYF
TGCAGTGCTAGAGATCGGACAGGGGTCCACGAGCAGTACTTC
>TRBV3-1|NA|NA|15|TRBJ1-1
CASSQEGGIGTEAFF
TGTGCCAGCAGCCAAGAAGGAGGGATCGGCACTGAAGCTTTCTTT
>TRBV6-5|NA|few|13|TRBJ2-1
CASSYKGEGEQFF
TGTGCCAGCAGTTACAAGGGCGAGGGTGAGCAGTTCTTC
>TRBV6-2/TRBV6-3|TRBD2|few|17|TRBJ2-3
CASSYSAGRGGTDTQYF
TGTGCCAGCAGTTACTCGGCCGGGAGGGGAGGAACAGATACGCAGTATTTT
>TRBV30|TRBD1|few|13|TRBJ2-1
CAWSGQGVNEQFF
TGTGCCTGGAGCGGACAGGGAGTGAATGAGCAGTTCTTC
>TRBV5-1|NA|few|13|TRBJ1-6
CASSPFGDSPLHF
TGCGCCAGCAGCCCCTTTGGAGATTCACCCCTCCACTTT
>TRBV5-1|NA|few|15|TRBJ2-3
CASSAGGQGGDTQYF
TGCGCCAGCAGCGCGGGGGGACAGGGAGGAGATACGCAGTATTTT
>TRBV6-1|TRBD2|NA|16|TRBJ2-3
CASSEIGGGWADTQYF
TGTGCCAGCAGTGAAATCGGCGGGGGGTGGGCAGATACGCAGTATTTT
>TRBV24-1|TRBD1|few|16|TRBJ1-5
CATSDLRRQGFQPQHF
TGTGCCACCAGTGATTTGCGTAGACAGGGTTTCCAGCCCCAGCATTTT
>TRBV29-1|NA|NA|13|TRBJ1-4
CSVGAGAGEKLFF
TGCAGCGTGGGCGCAGGGGCAGGGGAAAAACTGTTTTTT
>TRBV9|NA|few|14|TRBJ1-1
CASSVGQGGTEAFF
TGTGCCAGCAGCGTAGGGCAGGGAGGGACTGAAGCTTTCTTT
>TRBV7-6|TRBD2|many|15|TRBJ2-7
CASSRTGLADYEQYF
TGTGCCAGCAGCCGTACGGGACTAGCGGACTACGAGCAGTACTTC
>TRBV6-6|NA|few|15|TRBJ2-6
CASSYAGDGANVLTF
TGTGCCAGCAGTTACGCAGGGGACGGGGCCAACGTCCTGACTTTC
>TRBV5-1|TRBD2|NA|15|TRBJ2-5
CASSGTSGRAETQYF
TGCGCCAGCAGCGGGACTAGCGGGAGGGCCGAGACCCAGTACTTC
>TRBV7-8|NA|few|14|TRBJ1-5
CASSLRGPYQPQHF
TGTGCCAGCAGCTTAAGGGGCCCATATCAGCCCCAGCATTTT
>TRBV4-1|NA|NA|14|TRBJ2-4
CASSHLSPGNIQYF
TGCGCCAGCAGCCACTTGTCACCTGGAAACATTCAGTACTTC